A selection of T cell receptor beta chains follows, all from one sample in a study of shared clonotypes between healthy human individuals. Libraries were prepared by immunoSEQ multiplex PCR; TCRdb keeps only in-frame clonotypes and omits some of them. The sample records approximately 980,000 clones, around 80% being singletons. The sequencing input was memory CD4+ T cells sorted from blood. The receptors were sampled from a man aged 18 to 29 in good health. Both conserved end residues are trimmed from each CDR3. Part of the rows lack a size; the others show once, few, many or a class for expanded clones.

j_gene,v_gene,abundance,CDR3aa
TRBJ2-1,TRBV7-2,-,ASSLAWGLARNEQF
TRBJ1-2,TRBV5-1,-,ASSLGTANYGYT
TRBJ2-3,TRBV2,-,ASSAQVWGITDTQY
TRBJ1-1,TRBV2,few,ATYQQGTKNTEAF
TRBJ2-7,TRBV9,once,ASSPQAGGISYEQY
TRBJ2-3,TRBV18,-,ASSPPAIWDTQY
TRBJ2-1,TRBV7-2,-,ASSQTSGSPPEQF
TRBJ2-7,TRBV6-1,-,ASSVQRGGGSSYEQY
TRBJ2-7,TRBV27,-,ASSLGARGIGEQY
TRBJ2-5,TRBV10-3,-,AISATSGVEETQY
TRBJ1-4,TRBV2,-,ASSELFFRGEKLF
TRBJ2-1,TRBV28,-,ASSLVNEQF
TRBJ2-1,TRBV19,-,ASSIRGGQGQSREQF
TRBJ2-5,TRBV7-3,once,ASSQGRSETQY
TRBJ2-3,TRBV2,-,ARSSSGAVDTQY
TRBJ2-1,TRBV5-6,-,ASSLRDKQF
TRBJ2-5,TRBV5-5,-,ASSFPQGQETQY
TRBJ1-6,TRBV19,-,ASTDVSNSPLH
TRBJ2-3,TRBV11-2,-,ASSWTSPDTQY
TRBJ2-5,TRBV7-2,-,ASSLAGGRVAGETQY
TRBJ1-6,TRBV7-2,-,ASSPRGTGYNSPLH
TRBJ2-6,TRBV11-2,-,ASSSRGDTGANVLT
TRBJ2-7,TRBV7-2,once,ASSLIQAYEQY
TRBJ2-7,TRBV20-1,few,SARPSYEQY
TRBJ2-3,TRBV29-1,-,SVGGPVAGDGTDTQY
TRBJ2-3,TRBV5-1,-,ASSSTGGSLADTQY
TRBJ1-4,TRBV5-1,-,ASRPWTGEDEKLF
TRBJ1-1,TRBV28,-,ASSLSLGLNTEAF
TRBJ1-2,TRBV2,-,ASSVGQGSGYGYT
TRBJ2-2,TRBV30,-,AWSVDLAGANTGELF
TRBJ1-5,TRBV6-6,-,ASSRTGDNQPQH
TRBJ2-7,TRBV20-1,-,SATGEREQY
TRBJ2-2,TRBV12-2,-,ASRSGDTGELF
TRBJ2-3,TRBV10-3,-,AISPGRGGTDTQY
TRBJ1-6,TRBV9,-,ASSVQDFSYNSPLH
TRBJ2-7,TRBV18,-,ASSQRGQFYEQY
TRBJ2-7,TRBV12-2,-,ASRRGYEQY
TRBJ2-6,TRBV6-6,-,ASSYSIGGANVLT
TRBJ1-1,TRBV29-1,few,SVRTEMSEAF
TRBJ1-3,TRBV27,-,ASSPRRGGYTIY
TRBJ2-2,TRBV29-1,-,SVYGQGDTGELF
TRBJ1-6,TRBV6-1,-,ASTPWSNSPLH
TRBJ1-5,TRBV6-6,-,ASSYPHQDQPQH
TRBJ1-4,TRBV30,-,GLSGSPNEKLF
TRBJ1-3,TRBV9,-,ASRGPLGPIY
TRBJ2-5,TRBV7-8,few,ASSMRGGGLETQY
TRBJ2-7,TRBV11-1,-,ASRRTGYSYEQY
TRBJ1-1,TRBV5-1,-,ASSPGQGGTEAF
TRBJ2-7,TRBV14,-,ASSQGGRGIDEQY
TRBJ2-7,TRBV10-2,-,ASSGRDKNVYEQY